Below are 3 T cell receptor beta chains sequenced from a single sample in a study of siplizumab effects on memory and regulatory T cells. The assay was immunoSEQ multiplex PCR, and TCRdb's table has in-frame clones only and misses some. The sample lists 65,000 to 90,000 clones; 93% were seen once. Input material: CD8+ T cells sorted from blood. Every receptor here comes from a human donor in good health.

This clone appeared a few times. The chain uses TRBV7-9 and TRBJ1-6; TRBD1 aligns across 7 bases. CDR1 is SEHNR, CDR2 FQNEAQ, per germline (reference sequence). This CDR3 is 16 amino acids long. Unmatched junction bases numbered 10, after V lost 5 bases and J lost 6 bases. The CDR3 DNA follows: TGTGCCAGCAGCCCCCCCGGGACAGCCATTAATTCACCCCTCCACTTT. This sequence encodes CASSPPGTAINSPLHF.

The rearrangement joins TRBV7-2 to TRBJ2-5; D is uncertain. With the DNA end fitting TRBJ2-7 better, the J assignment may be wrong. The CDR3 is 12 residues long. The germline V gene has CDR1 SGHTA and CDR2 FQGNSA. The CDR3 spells CASSLGTDEQYF. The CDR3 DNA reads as TGTGCCAGCAGCTTGGGAACCGACGAGCAGTACTTC.

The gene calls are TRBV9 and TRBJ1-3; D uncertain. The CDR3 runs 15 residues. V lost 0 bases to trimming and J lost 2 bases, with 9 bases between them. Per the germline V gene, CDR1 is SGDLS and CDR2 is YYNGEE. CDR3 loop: CASSVEWGAGNTIYF. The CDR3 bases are TGTGCCAGCAGCGTAGAATGGGGAGCTGGAAACACCATATATTTT.